The clone carrying this T cell receptor beta chain was seen only a few times. This specimen belongs to a study of blood T cells in healthy people across ages. Each sample gave at least 6 million isolated PBMCs. With a J-beta primer mix and a sample-barcoded 5' primer, a second PCR ran about 6 to 11 cycles. Per sample, CDR3-containing paired-end reads numbered at least 2.5 million. TCRdb processed the 5' RACE reads anew with MiXCR; each CDR3 protein has one entry. Of hundreds of thousands of distinct CDR3 sequences listed, around 68% are singletons. The origin of this receptor is a man under 40 in good health. Sequencing used blood.

The CDR3 DNA sequence: TGTGCCAGCAGTCGGACTAGCGGGGAGTTCAAAAACATTCAGTACTTC. Encoded protein: CASSRTSGEFKNIQYF. The J gene is TRBJ2-4, the V gene TRBV7-9; 12 bases agree with TRBD2. J lost 3 bases, V lost 6 bases, and 6 bases had no gene match. Germline CDR1 and CDR2: SEHNR and FQNEAQ (reference sequence). This CDR3 contains 16 residues.